A selection of T cell receptor beta chains follows, all from one sample in a study of circulating and synovial CD4+ cells in juvenile arthritis. The method was immunoSEQ multiplex PCR; TCRdb's version includes in-frame clones alone and lacks a portion of them. The data contain about 14,000 clones, roughly 84% of them seen just once; the ten biggest clones take up more than 3.5%. The sequenced material came from CD4+ T cells from synovial fluid. The receptors derive from a human patient with juvenile idiopathic arthritis. Some clones in this sample may be carry-over from other donors' samples. Both conserved end residues are part of each CDR3. A D gene is named only where the DNA matches it firmly. The size of a clone is reported for some rows only, either as once, few or many, or as a class for expanded clones.

V,D,J,size,CDR3,DNA
TRBV5-4,NA,TRBJ2-5,NA,CASSRDVETQYF,TGCGCCAGCAGCCGAGATGTGGAGACCCAGTACTTC
TRBV5-1,NA,TRBJ1-6,NA,CASSPTGYNNSPLHF,TGCGCCAGCAGTCCTACAGGGTATAACAATTCACCCCTCCACTTT
TRBV4-3,TRBD1,TRBJ2-2,NA,CASSQETGGRAGELFF,TGCGCCAGCAGCCAAGAAACAGGGGGTAGGGCCGGGGAGCTGTTTTTT
TRBV18,NA,TRBJ2-5,NA,CASSPPANSQETQYF,TGTGCCAGCTCACCACCGGCGAACAGCCAAGAGACCCAGTACTTC
TRBV5-1,TRBD2,TRBJ2-5,NA,CASSLRAGGPQETQYF,TGCGCCAGCAGCTTGCGCGCGGGAGGGCCTCAAGAGACCCAGTACTTC
TRBV9,TRBD2,TRBJ2-3,NA,CASSSSTSGGATQYF,TGTGCCAGCAGCTCTTCCACTAGCGGAGGAGCTACGCAGTATTTT
TRBV5-1,TRBD1,TRBJ2-5,few,CASRSPGQKQETQYF,TGCGCCAGCAGATCCCCGGGACAGAAGCAAGAGACCCAGTACTTC
TRBV4-3,TRBD2,TRBJ2-5,NA,CASSQDYGGAFETQYF,TGCGCCAGCAGCCAAGATTACGGGGGGGCCTTTGAGACCCAGTACTTC
TRBV5-1,NA,TRBJ1-6,NA,CASSTDRNSPLHF,TGCGCCAGCAGCACCGACAGAAATTCCCCCCTCCACTTT
TRBV6-5,NA,TRBJ2-7,NA,CASGGPKIYEQYF,TGTGCCAGCGGCGGGCCGAAGATCTACGAGCAGTACTTC
TRBV2,TRBD1,TRBJ1-5,NA,CASRGRTGREPQHF,TGTGCCAGCAGGGGTAGGACAGGGCGGGAACCCCAGCATTTT
TRBV9,NA,TRBJ2-3,NA,CASSRDSSTDTQYF,TGTGCCAGCAGCCGGGACTCTAGCACAGATACGCAGTATTTT
TRBV10-3,NA,TRBJ1-6,NA,CAGRSSYNSPLHF,TGTGCCGGTAGGAGCTCCTATAATTCCCCCCTCCACTTT
TRBV5-1,TRBD1,TRBJ1-3,once,CASSSGQALGNTIYF,TGCGCCAGCAGCTCGGGACAGGCGCTAGGAAACACCATATATTTT
TRBV9,TRBD2,TRBJ2-5,NA,CASSRPAGATGETQYF,TGTGCCAGTAGTCGGCCAGCGGGGGCCACGGGGGAGACCCAGTACTTC
TRBV30,NA,TRBJ1-1,few,CAWSVLKAGGTEAFF,TGTGCCTGGAGTGTACTGAAAGCGGGGGGCACTGAAGCTTTCTTT
TRBV18,TRBD2,TRBJ2-7,NA,CASSRGSSGVFSYEQYF,TGTGCCAGCTCCCGGGGATCTAGCGGGGTTTTCTCCTACGAGCAGTACTTC
TRBV28,NA,TRBJ1-3,NA,CASSFLRGGQAGNTIYF,TGTGCCAGCAGTTTCCTCCGTGGAGGGCAGGCTGGAAACACCATATATTTT
TRBV2,NA,TRBJ2-1,once,CASSEVSFGNEQFF,TGTGCCAGCAGTGAGGTTTCTTTCGGCAATGAGCAGTTCTTC
TRBV5-6,TRBD2,TRBJ2-1,NA,CASSRPSGGAPLKQFF,TGTGCCAGCAGCCGACCAAGCGGGGGGGCACCCCTTAAGCAGTTCTTC
TRBV18,TRBD1,TRBJ1-1,NA,CASSPVQGASTEAFF,TGTGCCAGCTCACCGGTGCAGGGGGCCAGCACTGAAGCTTTCTTT
TRBV11-2,NA,TRBJ2-1,NA,CASSLLSRDEQFF,TGTGCCAGCAGCTTATTGTCCAGGGATGAGCAGTTCTTC
TRBV7-3,TRBD2,TRBJ2-7,NA,CASSLSAGATYEQYF,TGTGCCAGCAGCTTATCAGCGGGAGCAACCTACGAGCAGTACTTC
TRBV2,NA,TRBJ2-3,NA,CASRSYTDTQYF,TGTGCCAGCAGGAGTTACACAGATACGCAGTATTTT
TRBV9,NA,TRBJ2-7,NA,CASSPLEAQYEQYF,TGTGCCAGCAGCCCCCTGGAGGCACAGTACGAGCAGTACTTC
TRBV6-1,NA,TRBJ2-7,NA,CASSTSQGGFEQYF,NA
TRBV14,NA,TRBJ2-7,NA,CASSQLKQGTYEQYF,TGTGCCAGCAGCCAGCTCAAACAGGGTACCTACGAGCAGTACTTC
TRBV27,TRBD2,TRBJ2-2,NA,CASSYRTSGGWGRTGELFF,TGTGCCAGCAGCTACAGGACTAGCGGGGGGTGGGGTCGAACCGGGGAGCTGTTTTTT
TRBV7-6,NA,TRBJ1-3,NA,CASSLGDIRAGNTIYF,TGTGCCAGCAGCTTGGGAGACATCCGAGCTGGAAACACCATATATTTT
TRBV27,NA,TRBJ1-1,NA,CASSLKYTRGTEAFF,TGTGCCAGCAGTCTCAAATATACCCGGGGCACTGAAGCTTTCTTT
TRBV6-4,TRBD2,TRBJ2-1,NA,CASSELASGHNEQFF,TGTGCCAGCAGTGAATTGGCTAGCGGGCACAATGAGCAGTTCTTC
TRBV29-1,TRBD2,TRBJ2-3,NA,CSVSGAGGITDTQYF,TGCAGCGTTTCGGGAGCGGGGGGGATCACAGATACGCAGTATTTT
TRBV14,NA,TRBJ2-1,NA,CASSQVNRLHPGNEQFF,TGTGCCAGCAGCCAAGTGAATAGACTCCATCCCGGCAATGAGCAGTTCTTC
TRBV15,TRBD1,TRBJ1-1,few,CATSTLTGGTEAFF,TGTGCCACCAGCACCTTGACAGGGGGCACTGAAGCTTTCTTT
TRBV14,NA,TRBJ1-2,NA,CASSLSGTHYGYTF,TGTGCCAGCAGCCTTTCTGGGACACACTATGGCTACACCTTC
TRBV7-3,NA,TRBJ2-2,NA,CASSYPRGTGELFF,TGTGCCAGCAGTTACCCTAGGGGGACCGGGGAGCTGTTTTTT
TRBV6-5,TRBD2,TRBJ2-3,NA,CASSYRTSGYTDTQYF,TGTGCCAGCAGTTACCGGACTAGCGGGTACACAGATACGCAGTATTTT
TRBV5-4,NA,TRBJ2-5,NA,CASSLARAGQETQYF,TGTGCCAGCAGCTTGGCCAGGGCAGGGCAAGAGACCCAGTACTTC
TRBV27,NA,TRBJ1-3,NA,CASSVTSGNTIYF,TGTGCCAGCAGCGTGACAAGTGGAAACACCATATATTTT
TRBV19,TRBD1,TRBJ2-7,NA,CASSIQRTGLVYEQYF,TGTGCCAGTAGTATACAAAGGACAGGGTTGGTCTACGAGCAGTACTTC
TRBV6-4,TRBD2,TRBJ2-5,NA,CATSAGESETQYF,TGTGCCACCTCAGCGGGAGAATCTGAGACCCAGTACTTC
TRBV10-3,TRBD2,TRBJ2-2,NA,CAISEPREGGYTGELFF,TGTGCCATCAGTGAGCCTCGGGAGGGAGGGTACACCGGGGAGCTGTTTTTT
TRBV2,TRBD2,TRBJ2-6,medium-sized,CASTYGGTQSGANVLTF,TGTGCCAGCACCTACGGGGGGACCCAATCTGGGGCCAACGTCCTGACTTTC
TRBV29-1,TRBD2,TRBJ2-1,NA,CSVESGRPYNEQFF,TGCAGCGTCGAGAGCGGGAGACCCTACAATGAGCAGTTCTTC
TRBV6-4,TRBD2,TRBJ2-1,NA,CASSPTSGGADEQFF,TGTGCCAGCAGCCCTACTAGCGGGGGGGCCGATGAGCAGTTCTTC
TRBV4-2,TRBD2,TRBJ2-4,NA,CASSQDGASGSKNIQYF,TGTGCCAGCAGCCAAGATGGGGCTAGCGGGAGCAAAAACATTCAGTACTTC
TRBV2,TRBD1,TRBJ1-1,NA,CASSRQGNTEAFF,TGTGCCAGCAGTCGACAGGGGAACACTGAAGCTTTCTTT
TRBV2,NA,TRBJ1-1,NA,CASSGWNREAFF,TGTGCCAGCAGTGGGTGGAACAGGGAAGCTTTCTTT
TRBV19,TRBD1,TRBJ1-1,medium-sized,CATLGRTGAQRDTEAFF,TGTGCCACCCTCGGACGGACAGGGGCACAACGGGACACTGAAGCTTTCTTT
TRBV4-3,TRBD2,TRBJ2-1,NA,CASSLWTSHNEQFF,TGCGCCAGCAGCCTATGGACTAGTCACAATGAGCAGTTCTTC
TRBV25-1,TRBD1,TRBJ2-5,NA,CASSAMGQGKETQYF,TGTGCCAGCAGTGCGATGGGACAGGGGAAAGAGACCCAGTACTTC
TRBV7-9,NA,TRBJ1-1,NA,CASSLGGVGNTEAFF,TGTGCCAGCAGCTTAGGCGGGGTGGGGAACACTGAAGCTTTCTTT
TRBV6-5,TRBD1,TRBJ2-5,few,CASSYSTGGYETQYF,TGTGCCAGCAGTTACTCCACAGGGGGCTATGAGACCCAGTACTTC
TRBV18,NA,TRBJ1-2,few,CASSPAEGPPNYGYTF,TGTGCCAGCTCACCAGCGGAGGGGCCACCTAACTATGGCTACACCTTC
TRBV4-1,NA,TRBJ2-1,NA,CASSQVSSSSYNEQFF,TGCGCCAGCAGCCAAGTCTCCTCGAGCTCCTACAATGAGCAGTTCTTC
TRBV19,TRBD1,TRBJ2-2,NA,CASSTQQGANTGELFF,TGTGCCAGTAGTACTCAACAGGGGGCGAACACCGGGGAGCTGTTTTTT
TRBV5-1,NA,TRBJ2-7,NA,CASSQGTGVYEQYF,TGCGCCAGCAGCCAAGGAACGGGTGTCTACGAGCAGTACTTC
TRBV19,NA,TRBJ1-6,once,CASRYSRDNNSPLHF,TGTGCCAGTAGATACTCCCGGGACAATAATTCACCCCTCCACTTT
TRBV11-2,NA,TRBJ1-1,NA,CASSLGLRGGNTEAFF,TGTGCCAGCAGCTTAGGCCTCCGGGGAGGGAACACTGAAGCTTTCTTT
TRBV30,TRBD1,TRBJ2-2,few,CAWRGVQGAIGELFF,TGTGCCTGGAGGGGGGTACAGGGGGCGATCGGGGAGCTGTTTTTT